Listed below are T cell receptor beta chains from one sample, sequenced in a study of human T cells and chemical hapten exposure. TCRdb passed the reads through MiXCR, listing each CDR3 protein once. The table shows about 120,000 distinct CDR3 sequences, with approximately 9.3% occurring only once. What was sequenced was whole blood. Receptor source: a human donor in good health. Some clones in this sample may be carry-over from other donors' samples. CDR3s include the opening cysteine and the closing phenylalanine or tryptophan. Each record gives: D gene, clone size, J gene, V gene, CDR3 length, CDR3 protein, CDR3 DNA. A D gene is named only where the DNA matches it firmly. For some rows the clone size is stated as once, few or many, or as a class when expanded; others skip it.

D: TRBD1; size: .; J: TRBJ2-3; V: TRBV6-5; length: 13; CDR3: CASRRQGLDTQYF; DNA: TGTGCCAGCAGGCGACAGGGCCTAGATACGCAGTATTTT
D: .; size: many; J: TRBJ1-2; V: TRBV6-5; length: 15; CDR3: CASSQGGGQSYGYTF; DNA: TGTGCCAGCAGTCAAGGAGGGGGTCAGAGCTATGGCTACACCTTC
D: .; size: .; J: TRBJ2-7; V: TRBV5-6; length: 13; CDR3: CASSPRGGAEQYF; DNA: TGTGCCAGCAGCCCCAGGGGGGGGGCCGAGCAGTACTTC
D: .; size: .; J: TRBJ1-6; V: TRBV15; length: 14; CDR3: CATSFGISNSPLHF; DNA: TGTGCCACCAGCTTCGGTATATCTAATTCACCCCTCCACTTT
D: .; size: many; J: TRBJ1-2; V: TRBV7-9; length: 14; CDR3: CASSLDRGYHGYTF; DNA: TGTGCCAGCAGCTTGGATCGGGGGTACCATGGCTACACCTTC
D: .; size: many; J: TRBJ2-3; V: TRBV2; length: 14; CDR3: CASESGLLEDTQYF; DNA: TGTGCCAGCGAGTCAGGCCTGCTGGAGGATACGCAGTATTTT
D: TRBD1; size: .; J: TRBJ1-4; V: TRBV6-6; length: 13; CDR3: CASTQQGNEKLFF; DNA: TGTGCCAGCACACAACAGGGGAATGAAAAACTGTTTTTT
D: TRBD1; size: .; J: TRBJ1-1; V: TRBV27; length: 13; CDR3: CASSLSDRSAAFF; DNA: TGTGCCAGCAGTTTATCGGACAGGTCGGCGGCTTTCTTT
D: TRBD1; size: few; J: TRBJ2-7; V: TRBV10-3; length: 13; CDR3: CAIRGTDTYEQYF; DNA: TGTGCCATCAGGGGGACAGACACCTACGAGCAGTACTTC
D: .; size: .; J: TRBJ2-3; V: TRBV5-1; length: 16; CDR3: CASSLSSLYIPDTQYF; DNA: TGCGCCAGCAGCTTGTCTTCCCTCTATATACCAGATACGCAGTATTTT
D: TRBD2; size: .; J: TRBJ2-3; V: TRBV14; length: 18; CDR3: CASSLGTSGGLSTDTQYF; DNA: TGTGCCAGCAGCCTTGGGACTAGCGGGGGACTCAGCACAGATACGCAGTATTTT
D: TRBD2; size: few; J: TRBJ2-3; V: TRBV29-1; length: 17; CDR3: CSVEGDLAGGSTDTQYF; DNA: TGCAGCGTTGAGGGGGACCTAGCGGGAGGATCCACAGATACGCAGTATTTT
D: TRBD2; size: .; J: TRBJ2-3; V: TRBV6-1; length: 18; CDR3: CASSELGLAGGGTDTQYF; DNA: TGTGCCAGCAGTGAACTGGGACTAGCGGGAGGTGGCACAGATACGCAGTATTTT
D: TRBD2; size: .; J: TRBJ2-3; V: TRBV27; length: 19; CDR3: CASSLFSSGGALSTDTQYF; DNA: TGTGCCAGCAGTTTATTTAGTAGCGGGGGGGCCCTGAGCACAGATACGCAGTATTTT
D: .; size: many; J: TRBJ1-6; V: TRBV7-9; length: 16; CDR3: CASSTGPGKDDSPLHF; DNA: TGTGCCAGCAGCACGGGGCCCGGGAAGGATGATTCACCCCTCCACTTT
D: .; size: many; J: TRBJ2-7; V: TRBV20-1; length: 15; CDR3: CSANRRGMSSYEQYF; DNA: TGCAGTGCTAACCGCCGTGGGATGAGCTCCTACGAGCAGTACTTC
D: TRBD2; size: many; J: TRBJ2-1; V: TRBV20-1; length: 15; CDR3: CSGAGEGSSYNEQFF; DNA: TGCAGTGGGGCCGGGGAGGGGAGCTCCTACAATGAGCAGTTCTTC
D: .; size: many; J: TRBJ1-1; V: TRBV20-1; length: 16; CDR3: CSARDTTVAEYTEAFF; DNA: TGCAGTGCTAGAGACACAACCGTTGCAGAGTACACTGAAGCTTTCTTT
D: .; size: many; J: TRBJ2-1; V: TRBV5-1; length: 12; CDR3: CASSLGSNEQFF; DNA: TGTGCCAGCAGTTTGGGAAGCAATGAGCAGTTCTTC
D: .; size: many; J: TRBJ1-1; V: TRBV29-1; length: 14; CDR3: CSVGLDQSNTEAFF; DNA: TGCAGCGTGGGCTTGGACCAATCGAACACTGAAGCTTTCTTT
D: TRBD1; size: many; J: TRBJ1-2; V: TRBV3-1; length: 17; CDR3: CASSQSSLPGGAEGYTF; DNA: TGTGCCAGCAGCCAATCATCGCTCCCAGGGGGCGCGGAAGGCTACACCTTC
D: .; size: .; J: TRBJ2-2; V: TRBV7-9; length: 19; CDR3: CASSLDPAQGRRDTGELFF; DNA: TGTGCCAGCAGCTTAGATCCCGCTCAGGGGCGCAGGGACACCGGGGAGCTGTTTTTT
D: TRBD2; size: many; J: TRBJ2-7; V: TRBV7-2; length: 16; CDR3: CASSPRIAGGIDEQYF; DNA: TGTGCCAGCAGCCCCCGTATAGCGGGGGGGATAGACGAGCAGTACTTC
D: TRBD1; size: few; J: TRBJ2-3; V: TRBV20-1; length: 14; CDR3: CSAPTGWSTDTQYF; DNA: TGCAGTGCCCCGACAGGGTGGAGCACAGATACGCAGTATTTT
D: .; size: .; J: TRBJ1-2; V: TRBV6-5; length: 13; CDR3: CASSYRQSIGYTF; DNA: TGTGCCAGCAGCTACCGACAGAGCATTGGCTACACCTTC
D: .; size: few; J: TRBJ2-5; V: TRBV7-9; length: 12; CDR3: CASVKGSETQYF; DNA: TGTGCCAGCGTCAAAGGATCCGAGACCCAGTACTTC
D: TRBD2; size: few; J: TRBJ2-1; V: TRBV4-3; length: 19; CDR3: CASSQGGLAGGSSYNEQFF; DNA: TGCGCCAGCAGCCAAGGGGGACTAGCGGGGGGGAGCTCCTACAATGAGCAGTTCTTC
D: .; size: many; J: TRBJ2-1; V: TRBV10-2; length: 11; CDR3: CASSELHEQFF; DNA: TGCGCCAGCAGTGAGTTGCATGAGCAGTTCTTC
D: .; size: few; J: TRBJ2-2; V: TRBV12-3/TRBV12-4; length: 14; CDR3: CASSLNWNAGELFF; DNA: TGTGCCAGCAGTTTAAACTGGAACGCCGGGGAGCTGTTTTTT
D: TRBD1; size: .; J: TRBJ1-2; V: TRBV6-5; length: 16; CDR3: CASSYSAGGSYYGYTF; DNA: TGTGCCAGCAGTTACTCCGCAGGGGGGAGTTATTATGGCTACACCTTC
D: .; size: .; J: TRBJ1-2; V: TRBV11-3; length: 14; CDR3: CASSLVWIDYGYTF; DNA: TGTGCCAGCAGCTTAGTGTGGATTGACTATGGCTACACCTTC
D: TRBD1; size: many; J: TRBJ1-5; V: TRBV7-2; length: 18; CDR3: CASSLGGTGKVGNQPQHF; DNA: TGTGCCAGCAGCTTAGGTGGGACAGGGAAGGTTGGCAATCAGCCCCAGCATTTT
D: TRBD2; size: .; J: TRBJ2-1; V: TRBV7-7; length: 16; CDR3: CASSLYTTSLYNEQFF; DNA: TGTGCCAGCAGCTTATACACGACTAGCCTCTACAATGAGCAGTTCTTC
D: .; size: few; J: TRBJ2-7; V: TRBV27; length: 12; CDR3: CASSFPGAEQYF; DNA: TGTGCCAGCAGTTTTCCGGGGGCCGAGCAGTACTTC
D: .; size: .; J: TRBJ2-3; V: TRBV6-1; length: 14; CDR3: CASSEGWSPDTQYF; DNA: TGTGCCAGCAGTGAAGGGTGGTCCCCAGATACGCAGTATTTT
D: TRBD1; size: many; J: TRBJ2-5; V: TRBV2; length: 16; CDR3: CASSETGSMYQETQYF; DNA: TGTGCCAGCAGTGAGACAGGGTCCATGTACCAAGAGACCCAGTACTTC
D: .; size: few; J: TRBJ2-4; V: TRBV20-1; length: 13; CDR3: CSAPETGQNIQYF; DNA: TGCAGTGCCCCGGAGACAGGACAAAACATTCAGTACTTC
D: TRBD1; size: few; J: TRBJ2-7; V: TRBV27; length: 15; CDR3: CASSPGGRGSYEQYF; DNA: TGTGCCAGCAGTCCAGGGGGCAGAGGCTCCTACGAGCAGTACTTC
D: .; size: .; J: TRBJ2-7; V: TRBV6-5; length: 15; CDR3: CASSFPGTSPYEQYF; DNA: TGTGCCAGCAGTTTCCCGGGAACTAGTCCCTACGAGCAGTACTTC
D: .; size: many; J: TRBJ2-5; V: TRBV5-6; length: 14; CDR3: CASSLHRSQETQYF; DNA: TGTGCCAGCAGCTTGCACAGGTCCCAAGAGACCCAGTACTTC
D: .; size: many; J: TRBJ1-6; V: TRBV4-3; length: 16; CDR3: CASSPGTTSYNSPLHF; DNA: TGCGCCAGCAGCCCAGGGACAACCTCCTATAATTCACCCCTCCACTTT
D: TRBD1; size: many; J: TRBJ1-5; V: TRBV6-5; length: 15; CDR3: CASSHRRTGGGPQHF; DNA: TGTGCCAGCAGTCATCGAAGGACAGGGGGAGGGCCCCAGCATTTT
D: .; size: few; J: TRBJ1-2; V: TRBV20-1; length: 14; CDR3: CSARDGQPSSGYTF; DNA: TGCAGTGCTAGGGACGGACAGCCATCCAGTGGCTACACCTTC
D: .; size: .; J: TRBJ2-6; V: TRBV5-6; length: 15; CDR3: CASAYPGVGANVLTF; DNA: TGTGCCAGCGCGTACCCTGGTGTCGGGGCCAACGTCCTGACTTTC
D: TRBD2; size: .; J: TRBJ2-5; V: TRBV7-8; length: 15; CDR3: CASSLEGLAEETQYF; DNA: TGTGCCAGCAGCTTAGAGGGACTAGCGGAAGAGACCCAGTACTTC
D: .; size: .; J: TRBJ1-5; V: TRBV20-1; length: 14; CDR3: CSATTGDSNQPQHF; DNA: TGCAGTGCAACGACAGGCGATAGCAATCAGCCCCAGCATTTT